The text below deals with one T cell receptor beta chain. Its antigen has not been determined. No base quality values were provided; no much bigger clone lies one nucleotide off. The data derive from a study of cytomegalovirus exposure and HLA in healthy donors (dated by TCRdb to about 2017). Concerning the study at large: In an earlier analysis of roughly 590 of the donors, about 270 Gb of sequence data and 90 million to 120 million unique TCR beta sequences from 150 million to 200 million T cells were reported. HLA typing covered class I and class II loci at four-digit resolution. Across about 370 genotyped donors of the cohort, an average of about 240,000 unique TCR beta nucleotide sequences per donor were sequenced, and approximately 19% of those sequences were non-productive. Rather than drawing on any new phenotypic data, the later analysis identified candidate immune exposures from TCR beta sequences and the way those sequences occurred across donors. Donor age, sex, ethnicity and CMV serostatus were compiled together with the repertoire data. Every discovery cohort repertoire had been produced on one sequencing platform. An early release that covered roughly 600 HLA-typed donors contained about 300 gigabases of sequencing data and approximately 85 million unique TCR sequences. Because of strong linkage in the cohort, roughly five DR-DQ haplotypes were treated as single units for association and clustering. The genetic ancestry cluster associated with self-reported Caucasian donors included about four fifths of the 398 genotyped donors. High-throughput TCR immunosequencing, statistical association of individual TCRs with disease status, and machine learning were combined to predict cytomegalovirus infection status. The study used immunosequencing to profile the T cell repertoires of more than 650 subjects and linked those repertoires to cytomegalovirus serostatus. The study was designed to test whether signatures of past pathogen exposure could be identified by cataloging public T cell receptors. To decide whether each TCR beta V gene segment behaved as functional or pseudogenic, an earlier analysis of fewer than 750 of the donors relied on high-throughput TCR beta sequencing. Typing coverage differed by locus: A, B, C, DRB1 and DQB1 were typed in about 620-640 donors, DQA1 in 500 to 550, DPA1 in around 580, and DPB1 in 450 to 490. Along with the approximately 620-subject first cohort, a separate validation cohort of over a hundred different subjects was used. In a later genetic analysis, genome-wide SNP genotypes for about three fifths of the roughly 670 donors were used, and that subset was treated as a discovery cohort. A later analysis re-examined previously published TCR beta repertoires from about 670 donors and added high-resolution HLA genotyping to investigate patterns of TCR occurrence.

In total, fewer than 750 healthy bone marrow donors made up the cohort. At the time of sampling, all cohort members were nominally healthy, though unrecorded immune exposures were likely present. The donor tested CMV seronegative, placing the donor among the 300 to 450 seronegative members of the cohort. A peripheral blood sample was provided by each donor, and peripheral blood mononuclear cells were used for TCR beta sequencing. Genomic DNA extraction from the blood cell samples was performed with the Qiagen DNeasy Blood Extraction Kit. V loses 7 bases, J loses 8 bases, and the germline ends lie 18 bases apart. Reading the germline V gene gives CDR1 SGHRS and CDR2 YFSETQ. The CDR3 spans 13 residues, from the cysteine through the phenylalanine. The DNA shown is the 39-base CDR3, in frame from base 1. Libraries were constructed by the immunoSEQ multiplex PCR assay. For the multiplex PCR, a mixture combining 60 forward primers for TCR Vbeta segments and 13 reverse primers for TCR Jbeta segments was used. A multiplex PCR assay on genomic DNA amplified the CDR3 region of rearranged TCR beta genes. Amplified TCR beta libraries were sequenced as 87-base-pair reads on the Illumina HiSeq System. The study's processing was this. In a later analysis, tens of millions of unique TCR beta chains were counted across the approximately 670 repertoires, and roughly 11 million of these chains were shared by at least two donors. To remove PCR and sequencing errors, raw reads were error-corrected and collapsed into unique sequences using a nearest-neighbor algorithm that merged closely related sequences. Alignment of CDR3 sequences to IMGT reference sequences was used to assign V, D and J gene segments. For a sequence to be retained, a match of at least six nucleotides was required to both a V gene segment and a J gene segment. Rearrangements were classified as productive when the CDR3 lacked stop codons and remained in frame with V and J, and all other rearrangements were classified as non-productive. Following IMGT convention, CDR3 was defined as the stretch from the second conserved V-encoded cysteine up to the conserved J-encoded phenylalanine. The earlier analysis of 500 to 750 of the donors excluded any sequence lacking an unambiguous match to a single V gene segment. In an earlier analysis of 587 of the donors, V segments were called functional above 56.7% productive rearrangements and were called segregating when the between-donor standard deviation exceeded 5%. A statistical classification framework was built to diagnose cytomegalovirus status from the catalog of TCR beta chain sequences. V and J gene assignment, in a later analysis, came from comparing TCR nucleotide sequences with IMGT/GENE-DB human TR gene sequences. Using the TCRdist pipeline, a later analysis assigned CDR3 sequences along with most-parsimonious VDJ recombination scenarios. A later analysis defined each TCR beta chain by its CDR3 amino acid sequence plus V-gene family, and excluded reads lacking a unique V-gene family. A later analysis removed 500 to 600 highly shared, low-generation-probability nucleotide sequences to deal with suspected cross-contamination and a sequencing artifact. In a later analysis, a clonal expansion index was calculated for each public chain from normalized within-repertoire ranks of inferred template counts. In a later analysis, generation probabilities were computed using a VDJ recombination model fitted to out-of-frame rearrangements, and the results were checked against IGoR. A later analysis scored TCR-TCR, TCR-HLA and TCR-CMV co-occurrence with hypergeometric tests, applying a repertoire-size bias correction to TCR pairs. To estimate false discovery rates, a later analysis permuted the HLA or CMV assignments 20 times. A later analysis grouped co-occurring TCRs with DBSCAN, adding TCRdist sequence similarity when clustering within HLA-allele-positive subsets. Repertoires with fewer than 30,000 or more than 120,000 public chains were left out of co-occurrence clustering, as were four to six repertoires with anomalous nucleotide sharing. Imported from immuneACCESS, the table was reduced by TCRdb to in-frame sequences with V and J called. These copies leave out some clones; in studies compared against another copy, an unresolved V gene accounts for under half, and the cause of the remainder is not known. Clone size and V and J calls were adopted from that table, with D and trimming inferred from the DNA. In all, the sample holds approximately 220,000 clones, and roughly 80% of those were seen once. 0.22% of the sample belongs to the ten largest clones.

Overall study outcomes, separate from this receptor: In a later analysis, the rate of TCR association differed among HLA loci, with DRB1 alleles having the most associated TCRs and HLA-C alleles having the fewest. Three of the identified cytomegalovirus-associated TCR beta chains were confirmed in vitro to be specific for cytomegalovirus antigens. A later analysis reported that several top co-occurrence clusters appeared linked to parvovirus B19, influenza, CMV and Epstein-Barr virus. Strong co-occurrence of HLA alleles, especially DR and DQ, made assigning TCR associations to individual alleles difficult. In a later genetic analysis, a missense DCLRE1C variant was associated with V-gene and J-gene trimming of TCR beta chains, and the association was replicated in an independent cohort. Cytomegalovirus status was reported to be diagnosed by the classifier with high specificity and sensitivity in both the original and validation cohorts. A later analysis found that HLA-associated TCR beta chains were more clonally expanded and had lower generation probabilities than equally common non-associated chains. For the cohort, immune exposure information was limited to CMV serostatus. The study gave a list of 150 to 200 TCR beta chains associated with cytomegalovirus. Linkage disequilibrium might explain the correlated functional status among segregating V segments, but an unknown experimental factor could not be excluded. In an earlier analysis of about 540 of the donors, most TCR beta V segments were observed in productive rearrangements about 90% or about 30% of the time, broadly matching IMGT annotations. The earlier analysis of about 600 of the donors excluded roughly 17 rarely observed V segments, including chromosome 9 orphons, because counts were too low. Most CMV-associated TCR beta chains appeared to be HLA-restricted in a later analysis, and the HLA associations seemed to be driven largely by CMV exposure. Most TCR sequences were observed very rarely across donors, whereas some public TCRs were present in many individuals. In a later analysis, over 15,000 TCR beta sequences were associated with specific HLA alleles at a false discovery rate of 0.05. Sequencing depth was assumed to be roughly uniform across donors in the presence/absence analyses, though that assumption may not hold. A further reported finding was that TCR beta sequences accurately predicted the HLA-A and HLA-B alleles for most subjects in the first cohort. The authors suggested that the approach could potentially be extended to other disease states and immunological phenotypes. Some IMGT-functional V segments, including TRBV6-2 and TRBV6-3, could not be distinguished by the 87-base-pair reads and were therefore excluded. A cluster of highly shared sequence variants was judged likely to be a technical artifact of the sequencing pipeline. Only TCR beta chains were sequenced in this cohort, and the absence of alpha or paired-chain data limited detectable features. A later genetic analysis reported fewer N-insertions in productive TCRs among donors in an Asian-associated ancestry cluster than the roughly 700-donor mean. Because HLA typing was unavailable for some donors at each locus, only the typed subset was used in association tests.

This sequence was found in a girl aged 2-10 years in good health and CMV-seronegative. The V gene is TRBV5-1 and the J gene is TRBJ1-2; too little of a D gene remains to name it. Sequencing input: PBMCs. The sequence in DNA is TGCGCCAGCCGGAATGACCCTAGGTACGGCTACACCTTC. Translation gives CASRNDPRYGYTF.